The subject of this entry is one T cell receptor beta chain. The antigen remains undetermined. This entry is derived from a study of post-analysis software for immune sequencing data. The TCR beta cDNA libraries carried unique molecular identifiers. TCRdb re-called the PCR reads with MiXCR, one entry per CDR3 protein. The sample carries approximately 570,000 distinct CDR3 sequences, about 40% recorded once. V was clipped by 6 bases and J by 4 bases; unmatched bases: 7. This CDR3 is built from 14 residues. Per germline, CDR1 MDHEN and CDR2 SYDVKM. Study-wide findings and caveats: The five TRBV segments detected at higher frequency in patients than in controls included TRBV5-6, TRBV5-1 and TRBV20-1.

The sequenced material came from blood. The chain employs TRBV28 and TRBJ1-2; 8 bases are shared with TRBD1. The receptor's source is a girl between 5 and 17 years old with multiple sclerosis. CDR3 residues: CASRMTGVIYGYTF. DNA for the CDR3: TGTGCCAGCAGAATGACAGGGGTCATCTATGGCTACACCTTC.